These 2 T cell receptor beta chains originate from one sample sequenced in a study of regulatory T cells in long-lasting Graves disease. With iRepertoire HTBI primers and Arm-PCR of CDR3 regions, TCR beta libraries were built. TCRdb reprocessed the multiplex PCR reads with MiXCR, giving one entry per CDR3 protein. Of about 210,000 distinct CDR3 sequences in the sample, around 20% were seen once. Time point defined: newly diagnosed GD, antithyroid drugs for less than 3 months. Scientists built the TCR library using RNA that was extracted from PBMCs. The same sample was also studied in work on T cells in Graves' hyperthyroidism and ophthalmopathy.

The sequencing here drew on peripheral blood mononuclear cells (PBMCs), taken at new diagnosis, from a patient treated with antithyroid drugs. The receptors were sampled from a woman aged 25-40 years with Graves disease.

This clonotype was seen repeatedly, ten times or more. The V gene is TRBV27, the J gene TRBJ2-3; D is unresolved. V lost 5 bases and J 2 bases, leaving 5 bases between the germline ends. Germline lookup yields CDR1 MNHEY and CDR2 SMNVEV (reference sequence). This CDR3 has 12 residues. The CDR3 sequence: CASSTLTDTQYF. The DNA for the CDR3 is TGTGCCAGCAGTACCCTCACAGATACGCAGTATTTT.

In its sample, this clonotype was seen many times. The V and J genes are TRBV12-3 or TRBV12-4 and TRBJ1-1; no clear D. V was cut by 7 bases and J by 8 bases, with 17 bases left in between. The CDR3 covers 13 residues. The CDR3 reads CASKKGSTLEAFF. CDR3 sequence (DNA): TGTGCCAGCAAAAAGGGATCAACACTCGAAGCTTTCTTT.